The 27 T cell receptor beta chains presented below share a single source sample, sequenced in a study of CD8 T cells in ankylosing spondylitis. TCRdb re-derived calls from the 5' RACE reads in MiXCR, one entry per CDR3 protein. The sample includes about 150,000 distinct CDR3 sequences, approximately 48% seen only once; the top ten take about 15%. The sequenced sample consisted of synovial fluid, either unsorted or a sorted T cell fraction (not recorded which). The source is a male donor with ankylosing spondylitis.

This chain links TRBV4-1 with TRBJ1-5; D possibly corresponds to TRBD1 (5 bases). V was trimmed by 0 bases and J by 7 bases, leaving 19 bases between them. The CDR3 sequence is 17 residues long. Per the germline V gene, CDR1 is MGHRA and CDR2 is YSYEKL. CDR3 DNA: TGCGCCAGCAGCCAAGATCCAGTTGGTGGGGGTGCGCAGCCCCAGCATTTT. Protein sequence: CASSQDPVGGGAQPQHF.

The rearrangement uses TRBV6-1 and TRBJ1-3, with D uncertain. CDR1 and CDR2 (germline): MNHNS, SASEGT. Trimming cost V 7 bases and J 0 bases, with 13 bases left between them. This CDR3 contains 15 residues. The CDR3 DNA is TGTGCCAGCATCAACGGGTTCCTCTCTGGAAACACCATATATTTT. Its translation is CASINGFLSGNTIYF.

The J gene is TRBJ2-3, the V gene TRBV6-1, with 12 bases matching TRBD2. V lost 5 bases to trimming and J lost 2 bases; unmatched junction nucleotides: 5. There are 16 residues in the CDR3. The V gene's germline CDR1 is MNHNS and CDR2 SASEGT. CDR3 bases: TGTGCCAGCAGTCCCGGACTAGCGGGGAACACAGATACGCAGTATTTT. Its protein is CASSPGLAGNTDTQYF.

The chain links TRBV6-1 to TRBJ1-5; TRBD1 matches 8 bases. Unmatched junction bases numbered 13, after V lost 3 bases and J lost 9 bases. The germline gives CDR1 MNHNS, CDR2 SASEGT. The length of the CDR3 is 16 residues. CDR3 sequence: CASSELNRGRRRPQHF. The DNA for the CDR3 is TGTGCCAGCAGTGAGCTGAACAGGGGGAGAAGAAGGCCCCAGCATTTT.

The V gene is TRBV7-8, the J gene TRBJ1-2; D remains unclear. V lost 2 bases and J 2 bases, leaving 12 bases between the germline ends. Germline CDR1 is SGHVS and CDR2 is FQNEAQ. The CDR3 consists of 15 residues. This CDR3 is CASSLTFFLNYGYTF. CDR3 sequence (DNA): TGTGCCAGCAGCTTAACCTTCTTCCTCAACTATGGCTACACCTTC.

This clonotype was observed once. The gene calls are TRBV7-8 and TRBJ2-5, with a tentative D call TRBD2 (6 bases). This CDR3 is 15 amino acids long. Looked up from germline, CDR1 is SGHVS and CDR2 is FQNEAQ. V lost 1 base and J lost 4, with 13 bases in between. In DNA, the CDR3 is TGTGCCAGCAGCTTAGGGGAGGTTCTTGCAGAGACCCAGTACTTC. Translation: CASSLGEVLAETQYF.

This chain connects TRBV7-8 to TRBJ1-6; D unclear. The germline gives CDR1 SGHVS, CDR2 FQNEAQ. The CDR3 is 13 residues long. Trimming took 1 base from V and 7 from J, leaving 5 bases between them. This CDR3 is CASSLGLNSPLHF. The CDR3 DNA follows: TGTGCCAGCAGCTTAGGATTGAATTCACCCCTCCACTTT.

There are a few counts of this clonotype. CDR3 amino acids: CASSFQNTEAFF. CDR3 nucleotide sequence: TGTGCCAGCAGCTTTCAAAACACTGAAGCTTTCTTT. The V gene is TRBV7-9, the J gene TRBJ1-1, with D unresolved. CDR3 length: 12 residues. CDR1 and CDR2 from the germline V gene are SEHNR and FQNEAQ (reference sequence). Trimming removed 3 bases at V and 2 bases at J, with 4 bases between.

V and J are TRBV2 and TRBJ2-7; D is unresolved. Per germline, CDR1 SNHLY and CDR2 FYNNEI. CDR3 length equals 12 residues. V was clipped by 5 bases and J by 3 bases, with 8 bases between them. The CDR3 sequence: CASSWGHYEQYF. CDR3 nucleotide sequence: TGTGCCAGCAGTTGGGGTCACTACGAGCAGTACTTC.

The chain uses TRBV18 and TRBJ1-1; weak D call: TRBD1 (6 bases). There are 14 residues in the CDR3. The V gene's germline CDR1 is KGHSH and CDR2 LQKENI. Deletions cut 3 bases from V and 1 base from J, with 9 bases between. CDR3 bases: TGTGCCAGCTCACCCGAGGGGGGGAACACTGAAGCTTTCTTT. Encoded protein: CASSPEGGNTEAFF.

This clonotype was detected a few times. The chain uses TRBV5-1 and TRBJ1-2, with TRBD1 as a possible D gene (5 bases). There are 13 residues in the CDR3. Germline-derived CDR1 and CDR2 are SGHRS and YFSETQ. V shed 4 bases and J shed 8 bases, with 15 bases lying between them. The CDR3 loop reads CASSLGRTWGYTF. The CDR3, as DNA: TGCGCCAGCAGCCTGGGACGGACTTGGGGCTACACCTTC.

This rearrangement joins TRBV20-1 to TRBJ2-7, with 9 bases that match TRBD2. Germline V lookup: CDR1 DFQATT, CDR2 SNEGSKA (reference sequence). V was clipped by 5 bases and J by 6 bases; unmatched bases: 11. The CDR3 is 14 residues long. CDR3 in amino acids: CSARLVLAGLEQYF. The CDR3 DNA follows: TGCAGTGCTCGGTTAGTTCTAGCGGGACTCGAGCAGTACTTC.

The chain links TRBV20-1 to TRBJ1-2; 8 bases match TRBD1. Per the germline V gene, CDR1 is DFQATT and CDR2 is SNEGSKA (reference sequence). This CDR3 is built from 15 residues. J gave up 4 bases and V 0 bases, and 7 bases lay outside the gene matches. The DNA for the CDR3 is TGCAGTGCTAGAGATCATCAGGGGGCCGGCTATGGCTACACCTTC. Translated, it gives CSARDHQGAGYGYTF.

This clonotype was counted at least ten times. The rearrangement links TRBV5-6 to TRBJ2-3, with a tentative D call TRBD2 (6 bases). The V end lost 5 bases, the J end lost 4 bases, and 20 bases lay between the germline ends. The CDR3 is 16 residues long. From germline, CDR1 is SGHDT and CDR2 YYEEEE. The CDR3: CASRYEFAGTADTQYF. CDR3 bases: TGTGCCAGCAGGTATGAGTTTGCGGGGACCGCAGATACGCAGTATTTT. Variable domain in full (rest from reference TRBV5-6 and TRBJ2-3): DAGVTQSPTHLIKTRGQQVTLRCSPKSGHDTVSWYQQALGQGPQFIFQYYEEEERQRGNFPDRFSGHQFPNYSSELNVNALLLGDSALYLCASRYEFAGTADTQYFGPGTRLTVL.

The V gene is TRBV12-3 or TRBV12-4, the J gene TRBJ1-1; tentative D call: TRBD1 (6 bases). CDR3 length: 16 residues. Trimming stripped 0 bases from V and 10 bases from J, with 21 bases between. CDR3 sequence reads: CASSLATKVDRRGAFF. The CDR3 DNA reads TGTGCCAGCAGTTTAGCCACAAAGGTCGACAGGAGAGGAGCTTTCTTT.

V usage is TRBV7-2 and J usage is TRBJ2-7, with D unresolved. Trimming cost V 5 bases and J 2 bases, with 19 bases left between them. CDR3 length: 16 residues. Germline V CDR1 and CDR2: SGHTA, FQGNSA. The CDR3 here is CASSVGSGCDPYEQYF. DNA of the CDR3: TGTGCCAGCAGCGTAGGATCAGGTTGCGACCCCTACGAGCAGTACTTC.

The gene calls are TRBV7-9 and TRBJ2-1; D might be TRBD1 (6 bases). CDR1 and CDR2 from the germline V gene are SEHNR and FQNEAQ (reference sequence). This CDR3 spans 13 amino acids. The V end was cut by 11 bases, the J end by 0 bases, with 11 bases between. CDR3 region: CAGGSSSYNEQFF. The CDR3 DNA is TGTGCCGGGGGCAGCAGCTCCTACAATGAGCAGTTCTTC.

This clonotype was recorded at least ten times. The rearrangement links TRBV27 to TRBJ2-5, with 9 bases aligning to TRBD2. Germline values: CDR1 MNHEY, CDR2 SMNVEV (reference sequence). V gave up 8 bases and J gave up 7 bases; unmatched junction bases: 8. The CDR3 covers 13 residues. CDR3 amino acids: CASGVAGDWTQYF. The CDR3 region has the DNA TGTGCCAGCGGAGTAGCGGGAGATTGGACCCAGTACTTC.

In its sample, this clonotype was seen many times. The genes are TRBV6-4 and TRBJ2-1, with 7 bases identical to TRBD2. In germline, CDR1 is MRHNA, CDR2 SNTAGT. This CDR3 region has 14 residues. The J segment lost 2 bases and the V segment lost 2 bases, leaving 0 bases of the junction unmatched. CDR3 DNA sequence: TGTGCCAGCAGTGACGGGGGGGCCTACAATGAGCAGTTCTTC. Amino acids: CASSDGGAYNEQFF.

This clonotype was recorded a few times. The chain is built from TRBV12-3 or TRBV12-4 and TRBJ1-2; weak D call: TRBD1 (6 bases). The CDR3 has 15 residues. V was pared by 3 bases and J by 6 bases, with 17 bases between. The CDR3 DNA sequence: TGTGCCAGCAGTTTTGTTTTCCGGGACACCAATGGCTACACCTTC. Translating gives CASSFVFRDTNGYTF.

This chain joins TRBV18 and TRBJ2-2; 7 bases align to TRBD2. V lost 5 bases to trimming and J lost 1 base; unmatched junction nucleotides: 7. Germline-derived CDR1 and CDR2 are KGHSH and LQKENI. This CDR3 spans 16 amino acids. This CDR3 reads CASSSLAEWNTGELFF. For the CDR3, the DNA is TGTGCCAGCTCATCCCTAGCGGAGTGGAACACCGGGGAGCTGTTTTTT.

This clonotype was counted at least ten times. V and J are TRBV20-1 and TRBJ2-5; 11 nucleotides line up with TRBD2. J gave up 4 bases and V 1 base, and 8 bases lay outside the gene matches. The CDR3 runs 16 residues. Germline V CDR1 and CDR2: DFQATT, SNEGSKA (reference sequence). The CDR3 region is CSARGPSGGPPETQYF. The DNA for the CDR3 is TGCAGTGCTAGAGGACCTAGCGGGGGGCCCCCAGAGACCCAGTACTTC.

This clonotype showed up just once. V usage is TRBV29-1 and J usage is TRBJ1-4; tentative D call: TRBD1 (5 bases). V was cut by 5 bases and J by 4 bases, with 11 bases left in between. The germline CDR1 and CDR2 sequences are SQVTM and ANQGSEA. The CDR3 has 13 amino acids. DNA of the CDR3: TGCAGCGTTCCGGGACCGCTTAATGAAAAACTGTTTTTT. Its protein product is CSVPGPLNEKLFF.

This clonotype showed up just a few times. The V gene is TRBV5-1, the J gene TRBJ2-7; a weak D match, TRBD1 (6 bases). This CDR3 has 17 residues. From germline, CDR1 is SGHRS and CDR2 YFSETQ. Trimming pared 2 bases from V and 0 bases from J, leaving 18 bases between. CDR3: CASSFHWPGHSSYEQYF. The CDR3 nucleotides read TGCGCCAGCAGCTTCCACTGGCCGGGACATAGCTCCTACGAGCAGTACTTC.

The J gene is TRBJ1-1, the V gene TRBV20-1; a possible D gene is TRBD1 (6 bases). The CDR3 is 14 residues long. Germline V lookup: CDR1 DFQATT, CDR2 SNEGSKA (reference sequence). V lost 1 base, J lost 4 bases, and 13 bases lay in between. CDR3 DNA: TGCAGTGCTAGAGCGAGGGGGGGGGGCACTGAAGCTTTCTTT. Its translation: CSARARGGGTEAFF.

This clonotype has more than one count but fewer than ten. This rearrangement joins TRBV3-1 to TRBJ2-1, with a weak D call TRBD1 (7 bases). The CDR3 totals 18 residues. The V end was cut by 4 bases, the J end by 1 base, with 20 bases between. Looked up from germline, CDR1 is LGHDT and CDR2 is YNNKEL (reference sequence). The CDR3 region has the DNA TGTGCCAGCAGCCTGACTAGGGGGACAGCGATTTCCTACAATGAGCAGTTCTTC. It encodes CASSLTRGTAISYNEQFF.

The chain links TRBV25-1 to TRBJ1-6; D might be TRBD1 (5 bases). The CDR3 is 14 amino acids. V was trimmed by 3 bases and J by 5 bases, leaving 8 bases between them. From germline, CDR1 is MGHDK and CDR2 SYGVNS. In DNA, the CDR3 is TGTGCCAGCAGTGAGGGAGGGGATAATTCACCCCTCCACTTT. Its protein product is CASSEGGDNSPLHF.